Listed below are T cell receptor beta chains from one sample, sequenced in a study of Ad26.COV2.S vaccination and SARS-CoV-2 variants. The repertoire was sequenced with immunoSEQ multiplex PCR; TCRdb's copy has only in-frame clones and lacks some. The repertoire holds around 400,000 clones, with around 89% as singletons. Specimen: peripheral blood, collected in a trial of Ad26.COV2.S vaccine versus placebo. The origin of the receptors is a person aged 18 to 65 who received the Ad26.COV2.S COVID-19 vaccine or a placebo. The CDR3 runs from the conserved cysteine through the conserved F or W. Each record gives: clone size, CDR3 length, D gene, V gene, J gene, CDR3 protein, CDR3 DNA. The D gene is left open where the match is weak. Some rows have no size entry. The others give once, few or many, or a class for an expanded clone.

NA	16	TRBD1	TRBV19	TRBJ1-5	CASQSAGRGLNQPQHF	TGTGCCAGTCAATCCGCCGGCAGGGGGCTAAATCAGCCCCAGCATTTT
NA	15	NA	TRBV7-2	TRBJ2-7	CASSLELAGTYEQYF	TGTGCCAGCAGCTTAGAATTGGCCGGCACCTACGAGCAGTACTTC
NA	18	TRBD2	TRBV15	TRBJ2-1	CATSRSFSGMSSYNEQFF	TGTGCCACCAGCAGATCCTTTAGCGGGATGAGCTCCTACAATGAGCAGTTCTTC
NA	14	TRBD1	TRBV25-1	TRBJ2-5	CASSDQGVLETQYF	TGTGCCAGCAGTGATCAGGGGGTGCTGGAGACCCAGTACTTC
few	16	TRBD2	TRBV19	TRBJ2-3	CASSIGTSGTGDTQYF	TGTGCCAGTAGTATCGGGACTAGCGGGACTGGGGATACGCAGTATTTT
NA	15	TRBD2	TRBV13	TRBJ2-1	CASSSPAGGSNEQFF	TGTGCCAGCAGCTCCCCAGCGGGAGGTAGCAATGAGCAGTTCTTC
NA	17	TRBD1	TRBV11-2	TRBJ2-1	CASSVGTTGSSYNEQFF	TGTGCCAGCAGCGTAGGAACGACAGGGAGCTCCTACAATGAGCAGTTCTTC
once	11	NA	TRBV12-3/TRBV12-4	TRBJ2-2	CASSLSGELFF	TGTGCCAGCAGTTTATCTGGGGAGCTGTTTTTT
NA	13	NA	TRBV7-9	TRBJ1-1	CASSLGANTEAFF	TGTGCCAGCAGCTTAGGGGCCAACACTGAAGCTTTCTTT
once	17	TRBD2	TRBV5-1	TRBJ2-1	CASSRGREGLPYNEQFF	TGCGCCAGCTCCCGGGGGCGGGAGGGCCTCCCATACAATGAGCAGTTCTTC
NA	13	NA	TRBV19	TRBJ1-1	CASSVAGDTEAFF	TGTGCCAGTAGTGTGGCAGGGGACACTGAAGCTTTCTTT
NA	17	NA	TRBV2	TRBJ2-1	CASSEAGLLAEYNEQFF	TGTGCCAGCAGTGAAGCGGGTTTACTAGCTGAGTACAATGAGCAGTTCTTC
few	14	TRBD2	TRBV4-1	TRBJ2-2	CASKRAGFTGELFF	TGCGCCAGCAAGCGAGCGGGATTCACCGGGGAGCTGTTTTTT
NA	17	NA	TRBV19	TRBJ2-7	CASSKSLTRANSYEQYF	TGTGCCAGTAGTAAGTCGCTGACGCGGGCCAACTCCTACGAGCAGTACTTC
few	14	NA	TRBV3-1/TRBV3-2	TRBJ1-2	CASSQGGSAGGYTF	TGTGCCAGCAGCCAAGGAGGCAGTGCGGGCGGCTACACCTTC
NA	14	NA	TRBV27	TRBJ2-5	CASSLQGLEETQYF	TGTGCCAGCAGTTTACAAGGGTTGGAAGAGACCCAGTACTTC
NA	15	TRBD1	TRBV19	TRBJ1-2	CASTTGTGASYGYTF	TGTGCCAGTACTACCGGGACAGGGGCCTCCTATGGCTACACCTTC
NA	12	NA	TRBV5-1	TRBJ2-5	CASSFLEKTQYF	TGCGCCAGCAGCTTCTTGGAAAAGACCCAGTACTTC